This TCR beta chain was captured by sequencing in a study of cytomegalovirus exposure and HLA in healthy donors. Note on this clone: Its antigen remains unidentified.

CDR1 and CDR2 (germline): LGHNA, YSLEER. V dropped 0 bases and J dropped 4; count of bases not matched to a gene: 5. This CDR3 contains 16 residues. Overall study results and limits: Trimming of TCR beta V- and J-genes showed a link, identified in a later analysis, to a missense DCLRE1C variant. As was reported, the classifier diagnosed cytomegalovirus status with high specificity and sensitivity.

The PCR made use of 60 Vbeta and 13 Jbeta primers. Sequencing was performed with immunoSEQ multiplex PCR; in TCRdb, only in-frame clones are kept and a portion is missing. Altogether 180,000 or so clones are present, roughly four fifths being singletons, with the ten largest covering approximately 2.2%. This TCR came from a young woman in good health and CMV-seropositive. This chain links TRBV4-3 with TRBJ2-2; the match to TRBD2 covers 7 bases. The sample comprised PBMCs. CDR3 in amino acids: CASSQDTGGRTGELFF. In DNA form, the CDR3 reads TGCGCCAGCAGCCAAGATACGGGGGGACGCACCGGGGAGCTGTTTTTT.